Described below is a single TCR beta chain sequence and its context. This record belongs to a study of blood T cell repertoires in COVID-19. Profiling relied on immunoSEQ multiplex PCR, and the TCRdb table lists in-frame clones only, not all of them. This table has some 210,000 clones, roughly 89% appearing once. The V segment lost 4 bases and the J segment 0 bases; nucleotides outside the gene matches: 3. The CDR3 contains 16 residues. The germline V gene encodes CDR1 KGHSH and CDR2 LQKENI. Specimen: peripheral blood. The source of this sequence is a man between 60 and 70 years old who had recovered from COVID-19. This chain joins TRBV18 and TRBJ1-2; 12 nucleotides line up with TRBD1. CDR3 loop: CASSLGTGGANYGYTF. CDR3 nucleotides: TGTGCCAGCTCACTCGGGACAGGGGGCGCTAACTATGGCTACACCTTC. Variable domain in full (rest from reference TRBV18 and TRBJ1-2): NAGVMQNPRHLVRRRGQEARLRCSPMKGHSHVYWYRQLPEEGLKFMVYLQKENIIDESGMPKERFSAEFPKEGPSILRIQQVVRGDSAAYFCASSLGTGGANYGYTFGSGTRLTVV.